The rows below give T cell receptor beta chains drawn from one sample of a study of T-cell reconstitution after alpha-beta-depleted transplantation in children. Each CDR3 protein is one row after TCRdb ran MiXCR on the PCR reads. Among just under 550,000 distinct CDR3 sequences, about a sixth were seen once, and the ten largest hold roughly 3.3%. The sample here was PBMCs from the stem cell graft donor, taken from the stem cell graft. The receptors derive from a human donor who donated a stem cell graft to a child with acute lymphoblastic leukemia. Both conserved end residues are part of each CDR3. A D gene is named only where the DNA matches it firmly. Size tells how often a clone was seen (once, few, many) or the class of an expanded clone, and some rows leave it out.

clone_size,j_call,d_call,v_call,cdr3_nt,cdr3_aa
NA,TRBJ2-3,TRBD2,TRBV20-1,TGCAGTGTGGAGGGCGGGAGGGCCCAAGATACGCAGTATTTT,CSVEGGRAQDTQYF
NA,TRBJ2-6,NA,TRBV3-1,TGTGCCAGCAGCTCTGGGGGGACTGGGGCCAACGTCCTGACTTTC,CASSSGGTGANVLTF
NA,TRBJ1-2,NA,TRBV20-1,TGCAGTGCTAGGGGGGGGGAAAGAAGGGGCTACACCTTC,CSARGGERRGYTF
few,TRBJ2-1,NA,TRBV5-1,TGCGCCAGCAGCTTGGTGACAGCGCTGGGCAATGAGCAGTTCTTC,CASSLVTALGNEQFF
NA,TRBJ2-7,NA,TRBV7-2,TGTGCCAGCAGTCGCCGGGACCGACAACCCTCCTACGAGCAGTACTTC,CASSRRDRQPSYEQYF
few,TRBJ1-1,NA,TRBV9,TGTGCCAGCAGCGGGACACAGGAGGAAGCTTTCTTT,CASSGTQEEAFF
NA,TRBJ2-5,NA,TRBV29-1,TGCAGCGTTGAGTCCCGGGCCCAGTACTTC,CSVESRAQYF
NA,TRBJ2-7,TRBD2,TRBV20-1,TGCTGTGCTCCGGGACTAGCGGGAGGGTACTCCTACGAGCAGTACTTC,CCAPGLAGGYSYEQYF
NA,TRBJ2-7,TRBD2,TRBV27,TGTGCCAGCAGTTTATTTGGGAGGGGCTCCTACGAGCAGTACTTC,CASSLFGRGSYEQYF
NA,TRBJ2-1,NA,TRBV11-2,TGTGCCAGCAGCATACCGACCCTGGAGCAGTTCTTC,CASSIPTLEQFF
few,TRBJ1-5,NA,TRBV7-9,TGTGCCAGCAGCCCATCGGACTTTCAGCCCCAGCATTTT,CASSPSDFQPQHF
few,TRBJ2-1,NA,TRBV9,TGTGCCAGCGCCCCTGCGTCGGAGAGGCATGAGCAGTTCTTC,CASAPASERHEQFF
few,TRBJ2-5,NA,TRBV2,TGTGCCCACACGTGGGGTTTTGGGGAGACCCAGTACTTC,CAHTWGFGETQYF
few,TRBJ2-1,NA,TRBV5-1,TGCGCCAGCAGCCCCGGCGGGGCGGGAACCTACAATGAGCAGTTCTTC,CASSPGGAGTYNEQFF
NA,TRBJ2-3,TRBD2,TRBV27,TGTGCCAGCAGTTTCTGGGCGGGAGGGGGAGATACGCAGTATTTT,CASSFWAGGGDTQYF
few,TRBJ2-3,NA,TRBV2,TGTGCCAGCAGTGAAAGGGGAACAGATACGCAGTATTTT,CASSERGTDTQYF
few,TRBJ1-5,NA,TRBV10-3,TGTGCCATCAGTGAGGCGCAGGGGAGCAATCAGCCCCAGCATTTT,CAISEAQGSNQPQHF
few,TRBJ2-5,TRBD2,TRBV11-2,TGTGCCAGCAGCTTGGGACTAGCGGACCATCAAGAGACCCAGTACTTC,CASSLGLADHQETQYF
few,TRBJ1-5,NA,TRBV27,TGTGCCAGCAGTTCAGACTACCGTGGGGGGAGTCAGCCCCAGCATTTT,CASSSDYRGGSQPQHF
few,TRBJ2-7,NA,TRBV12-3/TRBV12-4,TGTGCCAGCGGACGTATAGCGTTCTTCTCCTACGAGCAGTACTTC,CASGRIAFFSYEQYF
NA,TRBJ2-1,TRBD2,TRBV15,TGTGCCACCAGCAGGACTAGCGAGGGCAATGAGCAGTTCTTC,CATSRTSEGNEQFF
few,TRBJ1-2,TRBD1,TRBV5-1,TGCGCCAGCAGCTTGCATCAGACAGGGGGCGGCTACACCTTC,CASSLHQTGGGYTF
NA,TRBJ2-1,NA,TRBV20-1,TGCAGTGCTAAGAAACAGGGCGGGAATGAGCAGTTCTTC,CSAKKQGGNEQFF
many,TRBJ2-3,NA,TRBV12-3/TRBV12-4,TGTGCCAGCTCGGGGGCTTTCACAGATACGCAGTATTTT,CASSGAFTDTQYF
NA,TRBJ2-7,TRBD1,TRBV20-1,TGCAGTGCTAGGCCGGACAGGGCCTACGAGCAGTACTTC,CSARPDRAYEQYF
NA,TRBJ2-7,NA,TRBV18,TGTGCCAGCTCACCGGAGGGACAGCAGGTTTACGAGCGGCAGTACTTC,CASSPEGQQVYERQYF
NA,TRBJ2-1,NA,TRBV20-1,TGCAGTGCTAGAGATAATGCAGCGAGCAATGAGCAGTTCTTC,CSARDNAASNEQFF
NA,TRBJ2-2,TRBD1,TRBV20-1,TGCAGTGCCACAAAGCAGACAGGGTCAACCGGGGAGCTGTTTTTT,CSATKQTGSTGELFF
once,TRBJ2-1,TRBD2,TRBV11-2,TGTGCCAGCAGGTCCGGGACTAGCGGTAACAATGAGCAGTTCTTC,CASRSGTSGNNEQFF
NA,TRBJ2-3,TRBD2,TRBV7-3,TGTGCCAGCAGCTTAGATGGACTAGCGGGGAGCACAGATACGCAGTATTTT,CASSLDGLAGSTDTQYF
NA,TRBJ2-7,NA,TRBV5-1,TGCGCCAGCAGCTTGGACGGAGGGGGCTACGAGCAGTACTTC,CASSLDGGGYEQYF
NA,TRBJ1-5,TRBD1,TRBV7-9,TGTGCCAGCAGCCCCGGGACAGTGAACAATCAGCCCCAGCATTTT,CASSPGTVNNQPQHF
NA,TRBJ2-7,TRBD1,TRBV15,TGTGCCACCAGCAGAGCAGAACAGGGGAACGAGCAGTACTTC,CATSRAEQGNEQYF
few,TRBJ2-7,NA,TRBV10-3,TGTGCCATCAGTGACCTAGACGAGCAGTACTTC,CAISDLDEQYF
NA,TRBJ2-3,NA,TRBV7-9,TGTGCCAGCAGCGAAGAAACAGAGCCCTCTGGCACAGATACGCAGTATTTT,CASSEETEPSGTDTQYF
few,TRBJ2-7,TRBD2,TRBV20-1,TGCAGTGCTAACCCATCCTCTAGCGGGAGAAAAGGGTCATCCGAGCAGTACTTC,CSANPSSSGRKGSSEQYF
NA,TRBJ2-3,TRBD2,TRBV20-1,TGCAGTGCTAGAGAAACTAGCGCCGCGCAGTATTTT,CSARETSAAQYF
few,TRBJ2-1,NA,TRBV12-3/TRBV12-4,TGTGCCAGCAGTTTAGCGCAGACTCTCCCGAGCTCCTACAATGAGCAGTTCTTC,CASSLAQTLPSSYNEQFF
few,TRBJ1-2,NA,TRBV7-9,TGTGCCAGCAGCTTAGACCGAGAGCGTGGCTACACCTTC,CASSLDRERGYTF
few,TRBJ2-7,TRBD2,TRBV5-5,TGTGCCAGCAGCTGGGGCCCGGGACTAGCCTCCTACGAGCAGTACTTC,CASSWGPGLASYEQYF
few,TRBJ1-1,NA,TRBV7-2,TGTGCCAGCAGCGGACCTTGGTTGGGGGGCACTGAAGCTTTCTTT,CASSGPWLGGTEAFF
few,TRBJ1-1,NA,TRBV29-1,TGCAGCGTTGAAACAGGGAAGAACACTGAAGCTTTCTTT,CSVETGKNTEAFF
NA,TRBJ2-7,NA,TRBV5-1,TGCGCCAGCAGCTTCTCCGTCGGACCCTCCTACGAGCAGTACTTC,CASSFSVGPSYEQYF
few,TRBJ2-1,TRBD2,TRBV7-9,TGTGCCAGCAGCTTAGTGGGACTAGCGGGATTCTACAATGAGCAGTTCTTC,CASSLVGLAGFYNEQFF
many,TRBJ2-1,NA,TRBV10-3,TGTGCCATCAGTCTTTTTGGCAATGAGCAGTTCTTC,CAISLFGNEQFF
few,TRBJ2-1,TRBD1,TRBV7-3,TGTGCCAGCAGCTTAGTCACCGGGACAGGGTATCAAGGTAGTGAGCAGTTCTTC,CASSLVTGTGYQGSEQFF
NA,TRBJ2-1,TRBD2,TRBV5-1,TGCGCCAGCAGCTTGGCTAGCGGGGACTACAATGAGCAGTTCTTC,CASSLASGDYNEQFF
few,TRBJ1-1,NA,TRBV10-3,TGTGCCATCAGGGACAATTCAATGAACACTGAAGCTTTCTTT,CAIRDNSMNTEAFF
few,TRBJ2-1,TRBD1,TRBV5-1,TGCGCCAGCAGCGTGGGGACAGCCGAGCAGTTCTTC,CASSVGTAEQFF
NA,TRBJ1-2,NA,TRBV10-3,TGTGCCATCAGTGAGTCCCCGATCTCAGCTAACTATGGCTACACCTTC,CAISESPISANYGYTF
few,TRBJ1-1,NA,TRBV30,TGTGCCTGGAGTGTAGTAACCTTTGAAGCTTTCTTT,CAWSVVTFEAFF
once,TRBJ1-1,TRBD1,TRBV24-1,TGTGCCACCAGTGATCAGGGGGCGAACACTGAAGCTTTCTTT,CATSDQGANTEAFF
few,TRBJ2-1,TRBD2,TRBV27,TGTGCCAGCAGTTTTCGGGGGAGGGCCGAAAATGAGCAGTTCTTC,CASSFRGRAENEQFF
NA,TRBJ2-5,TRBD1,TRBV27,TGTGCCAGCAGTGCAGACAGGGAAGGAGAGACCCAGTACTTC,CASSADREGETQYF
few,TRBJ2-1,TRBD1,TRBV6-5,TGTGCCAGCAGCCACGGGCAGGGGGATGAGCAGTTCTTC,CASSHGQGDEQFF
NA,TRBJ2-7,NA,TRBV5-1,TGCGCCAGCAGTGGACAGCTGCATGTCTACGAGCAGTACTTC,CASSGQLHVYEQYF
NA,TRBJ2-2,TRBD2,TRBV12-3/TRBV12-4,TGTGCCAGCAGTTTATCGGGGGGAGGGACCGGGGAGCTGTTTTTT,CASSLSGGGTGELFF